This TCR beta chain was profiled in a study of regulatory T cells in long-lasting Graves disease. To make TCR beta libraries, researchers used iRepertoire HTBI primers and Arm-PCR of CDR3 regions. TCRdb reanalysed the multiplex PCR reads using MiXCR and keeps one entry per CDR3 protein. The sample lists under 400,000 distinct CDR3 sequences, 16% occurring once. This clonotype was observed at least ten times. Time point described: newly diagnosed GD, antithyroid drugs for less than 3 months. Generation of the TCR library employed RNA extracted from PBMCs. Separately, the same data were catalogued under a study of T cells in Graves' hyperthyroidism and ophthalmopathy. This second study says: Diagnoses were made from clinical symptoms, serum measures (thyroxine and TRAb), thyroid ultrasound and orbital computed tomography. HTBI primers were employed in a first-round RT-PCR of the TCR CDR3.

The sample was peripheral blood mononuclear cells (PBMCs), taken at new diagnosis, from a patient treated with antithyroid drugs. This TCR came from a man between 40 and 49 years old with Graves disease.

CDR3 bases: TGTGCCAGCAGGGAGGGACTAGCGGTCTACGAGCAGTACTTC. This codes for CASREGLAVYEQYF. This sequence joins TRBV2 and TRBJ2-7, with 11 bases aligning to TRBD2. From germline, CDR1 is SNHLY and CDR2 FYNNEI. The CDR3 length is 14 residues. V lost 6 bases, J lost 3 bases, and 4 bases stayed unmatched.